This T cell receptor beta chain was sequenced for a study of cytomegalovirus exposure and HLA in healthy donors. PCR primers comprised 60 Vbeta and 13 Jbeta primers. Method: immunoSEQ multiplex PCR; TCRdb's copy keeps in-frame clones and lacks some. The sample holds 150,000 or so clones. This CDR3 has 13 residues. From germline, CDR1 is MDHEN and CDR2 SYDVKM. V dropped 6 bases and J dropped 4; count of bases not matched to a gene: 6. The chain is built from TRBV28 and TRBJ2-7, with TRBD1 matching 7 bases. The clonotype originates from a woman in her forties or fifties in good health and CMV-seronegative. The sequenced sample was PBMCs. CDR3 DNA: TGTGCCAGCAGAGATACGGACAGGTACGAGCAGTACTTC. Residues: CASRDTDRYEQYF.